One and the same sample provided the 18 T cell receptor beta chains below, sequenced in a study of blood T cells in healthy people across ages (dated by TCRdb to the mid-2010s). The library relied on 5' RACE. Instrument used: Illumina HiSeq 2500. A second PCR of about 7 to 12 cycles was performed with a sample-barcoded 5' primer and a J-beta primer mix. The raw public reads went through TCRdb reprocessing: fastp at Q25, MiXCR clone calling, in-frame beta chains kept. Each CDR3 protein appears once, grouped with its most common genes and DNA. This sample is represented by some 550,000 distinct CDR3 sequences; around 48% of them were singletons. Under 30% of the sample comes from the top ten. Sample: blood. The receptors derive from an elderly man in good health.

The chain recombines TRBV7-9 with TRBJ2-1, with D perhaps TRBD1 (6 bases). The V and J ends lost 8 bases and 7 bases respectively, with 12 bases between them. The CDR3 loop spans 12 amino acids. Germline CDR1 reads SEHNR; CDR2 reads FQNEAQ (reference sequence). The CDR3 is CASSDRPNEQFF. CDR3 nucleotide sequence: TGTGCCAGCTCGGACAGACCGAATGAGCAGTTCTTC. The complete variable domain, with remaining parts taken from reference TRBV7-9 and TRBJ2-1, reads DTGVSQNPRHKITKRGQNVTFRCDPISEHNRLYWYRQTLGQGPEFLTYFQNEAQLEKSRLLSDRFSAERPKGSFSTLEIQRTEQGDSAMYLCASSDRPNEQFFGPGTRLTVL.

CDR3 loop: CSGKINEQFF. CDR3 nucleotides: TGCAGCGGTAAAATTAACGAGCAGTTCTTC. This rearrangement joins TRBV29-1 to TRBJ2-1, with D hard to call. The CDR3 sequence is 10 residues long. V lost 7 bases and J 10 bases, leaving 11 bases between the germline ends. Germline V gives CDR1 SQVTM, CDR2 ANQGSEA.

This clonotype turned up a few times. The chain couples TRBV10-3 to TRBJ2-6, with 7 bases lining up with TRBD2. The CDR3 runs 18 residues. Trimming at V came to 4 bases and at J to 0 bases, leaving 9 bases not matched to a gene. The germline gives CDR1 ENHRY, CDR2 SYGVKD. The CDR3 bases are TGTGCCATCAGTGGAGCTCAGCGGGGCCTCTCTGGGGCCAACGTCCTGACTTTC. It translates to CAISGAQRGLSGANVLTF.

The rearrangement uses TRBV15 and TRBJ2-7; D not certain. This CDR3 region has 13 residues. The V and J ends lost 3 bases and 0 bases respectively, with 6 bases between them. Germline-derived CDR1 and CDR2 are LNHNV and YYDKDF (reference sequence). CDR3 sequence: CATSRDVSYEQYF. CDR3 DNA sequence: TGTGCCACCAGCAGGGACGTCTCCTACGAGCAGTACTTC.

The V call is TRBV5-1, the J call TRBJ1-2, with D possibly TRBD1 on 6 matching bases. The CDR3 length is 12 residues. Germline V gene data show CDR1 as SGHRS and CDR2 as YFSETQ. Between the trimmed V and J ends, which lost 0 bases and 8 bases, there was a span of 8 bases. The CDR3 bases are TGCGCCAGCAGCTTGGAGGGGGAAGGCTACACCTTC. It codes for CASSLEGEGYTF.

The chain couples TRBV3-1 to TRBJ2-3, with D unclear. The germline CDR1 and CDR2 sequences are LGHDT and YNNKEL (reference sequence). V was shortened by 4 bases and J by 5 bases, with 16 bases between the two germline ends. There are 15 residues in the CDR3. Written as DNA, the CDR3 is TGTGCCAGCAGCCGATTCCCAGACTCGGAAGATACGCAGTATTTT. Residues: CASSRFPDSEDTQYF.

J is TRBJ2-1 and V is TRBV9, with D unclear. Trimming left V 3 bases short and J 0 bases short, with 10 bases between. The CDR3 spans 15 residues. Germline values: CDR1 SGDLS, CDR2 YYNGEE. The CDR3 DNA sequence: TGTGCCAGCAGCGGGGCGTCGAGCTCCTACAATGAGCAGTTCTTC. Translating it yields CASSGASSSYNEQFF.

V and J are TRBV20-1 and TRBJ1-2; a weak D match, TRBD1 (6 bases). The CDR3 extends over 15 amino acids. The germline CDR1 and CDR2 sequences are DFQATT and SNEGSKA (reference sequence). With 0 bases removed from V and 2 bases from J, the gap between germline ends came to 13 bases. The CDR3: CSARDERGGNYGYTF. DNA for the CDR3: TGCAGTGCTAGAGATGAAAGGGGGGGCAACTATGGCTACACCTTC.

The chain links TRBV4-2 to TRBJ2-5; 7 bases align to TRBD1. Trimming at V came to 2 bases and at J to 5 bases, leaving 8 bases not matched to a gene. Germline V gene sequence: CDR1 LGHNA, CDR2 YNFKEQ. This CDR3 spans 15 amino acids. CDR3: CASSQRIGQAETQYF. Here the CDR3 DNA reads TGTGCCAGCAGCCAAAGGATCGGACAGGCCGAGACCCAGTACTTC.

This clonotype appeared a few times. In nucleotides, the CDR3 is TGTGCCACTCAAGACACAACCCGGTCTGAGCAGTTCTTC. Translation: CATQDTTRSEQFF. The chain recombines TRBV11-1 with TRBJ2-1, with D unclear. Germline loops: CDR1 SGHAT, CDR2 FQDESV (reference sequence). The CDR3 is made up of 13 amino acids. V lost 10 bases to trimming and J lost 9 bases, with 19 bases between them. Complete variable domain (other parts from reference TRBV11-1 and TRBJ2-1): EAEVAQSPRYKITEKSQAVAFWCDPISGHATLYWYRQILGQGPELLVQFQDESVVDDSQLPKDRFSAERLKGVDSTLKIQPAELGDSAMYLCATQDTTRSEQFFGPGTRLTVL.

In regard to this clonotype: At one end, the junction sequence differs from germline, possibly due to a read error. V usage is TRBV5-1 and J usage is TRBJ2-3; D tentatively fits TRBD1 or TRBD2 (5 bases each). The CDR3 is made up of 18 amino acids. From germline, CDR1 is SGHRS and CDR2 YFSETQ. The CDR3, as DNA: TGCGCCAACAGCCCCCCTGGGAAGTCAGAGGGGTCCACAGATACGCAGTATTTT. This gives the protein CANSPPGKSEGSTDTQYF.

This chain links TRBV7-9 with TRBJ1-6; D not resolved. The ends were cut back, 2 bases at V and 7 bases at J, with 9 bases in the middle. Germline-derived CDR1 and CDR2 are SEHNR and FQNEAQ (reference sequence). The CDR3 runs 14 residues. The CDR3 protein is CASSLNNWNSPLHF. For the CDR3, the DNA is TGTGCCAGCAGCTTAAACAATTGGAATTCACCCCTCCACTTT.

CDR3 bases: TGTGCCAGCAGCTTGGGCCTGGCGGCAGGGCAAGGATCACCCCTCCACTTT. Its translation: CASSLGLAAGQGSPLHF. The J gene is TRBJ1-6, the V gene TRBV7-9; D might be TRBD1 (5 bases). Germline V gives CDR1 SEHNR, CDR2 FQNEAQ (reference sequence). V was clipped by 3 bases and J by 10 bases, with 22 bases between them. The CDR3 sequence is 17 residues long.

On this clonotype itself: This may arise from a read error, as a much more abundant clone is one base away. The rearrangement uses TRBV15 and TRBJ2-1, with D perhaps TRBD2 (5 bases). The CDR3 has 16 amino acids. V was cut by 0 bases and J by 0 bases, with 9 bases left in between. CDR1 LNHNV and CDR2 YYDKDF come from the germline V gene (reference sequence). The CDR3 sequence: CATSRDLGSSYNEQFF. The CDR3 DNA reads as TGTGCCACCAGCAGAGATCTGGGGAGCTCCTACAATGAGCAGTTCTTC.

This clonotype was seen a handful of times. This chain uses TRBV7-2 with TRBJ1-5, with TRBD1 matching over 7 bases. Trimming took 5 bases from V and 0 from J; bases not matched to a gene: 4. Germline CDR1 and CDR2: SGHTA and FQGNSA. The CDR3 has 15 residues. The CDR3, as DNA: TGTGCCAGCAGCCCACAGGGGACTAGCAATCAGCCCCAGCATTTT. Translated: CASSPQGTSNQPQHF.

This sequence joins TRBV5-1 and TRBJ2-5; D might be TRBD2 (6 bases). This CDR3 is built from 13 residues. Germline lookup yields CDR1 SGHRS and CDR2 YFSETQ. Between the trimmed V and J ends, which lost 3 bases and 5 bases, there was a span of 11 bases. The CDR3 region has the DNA TGCGCCAGCAGCTGGGACTGGTCGGAGACCCAGTACTTC. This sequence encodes CASSWDWSETQYF.

CDR3 sequence reads: CASSPIGRDRAYNEQFF. DNA of the CDR3: TGTGCCAGCAGCCCGATTGGTCGGGACAGGGCTTACAATGAGCAGTTCTTC. The rearrangement uses TRBV7-2 and TRBJ2-1; TRBD1 aligns across 9 bases. Germline V gives CDR1 SGHTA, CDR2 FQGNSA. The CDR3 length is 17 residues. Unmatched junction bases numbered 12, after V lost 5 bases and J lost 4 bases.

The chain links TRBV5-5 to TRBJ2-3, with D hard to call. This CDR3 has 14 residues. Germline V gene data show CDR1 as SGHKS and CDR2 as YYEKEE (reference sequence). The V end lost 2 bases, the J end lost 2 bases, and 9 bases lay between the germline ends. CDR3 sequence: CASSLLQLTDTQYF. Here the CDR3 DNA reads TGTGCCAGCAGCTTATTACAGCTCACAGATACGCAGTATTTT. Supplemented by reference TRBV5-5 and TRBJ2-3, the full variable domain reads DAGVTQSPTHLIKTRGQQVTLRCSPISGHKSVSWYQQVLGQGPQFIFQYYEKEERGRGNFPDRFSARQFPNYSSELNVNALLLGDSALYLCASSLLQLTDTQYFGPGTRLTVL.